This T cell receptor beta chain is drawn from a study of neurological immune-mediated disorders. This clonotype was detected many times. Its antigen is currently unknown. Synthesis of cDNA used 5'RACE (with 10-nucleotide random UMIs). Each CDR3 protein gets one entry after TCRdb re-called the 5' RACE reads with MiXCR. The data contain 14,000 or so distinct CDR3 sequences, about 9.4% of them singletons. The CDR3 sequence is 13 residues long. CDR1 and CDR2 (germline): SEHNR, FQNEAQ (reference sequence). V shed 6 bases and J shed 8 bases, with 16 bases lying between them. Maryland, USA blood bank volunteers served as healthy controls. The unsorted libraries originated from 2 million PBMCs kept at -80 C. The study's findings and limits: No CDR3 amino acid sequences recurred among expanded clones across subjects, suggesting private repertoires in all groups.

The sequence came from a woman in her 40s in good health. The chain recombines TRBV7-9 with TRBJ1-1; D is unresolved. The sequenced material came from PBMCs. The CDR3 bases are TGTGCCAGCAGGTTGACCTCCGAAGGGGAAGCTTTCTTT. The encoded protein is CASRLTSEGEAFF.